The clone carrying this TCR beta chain was found once. What it binds is not known. The data originate from a study of identifying expanded T cells in peripheral blood. General study points: Over approximately two and four weeks, about 15 and 18 clones changed, versus approximately 1.1 between replicates. Clone count variance between roughly 2-week samples rose with total template count.

During the collection period, no donor immune events like infections were recorded. Assay: immunoSEQ multiplex PCR; the TCRdb copy retains only in-frame clones and omits some. The sample records around 81,000 clones, about 85% being singletons. Germline loops: CDR1 SGHNT, CDR2 YYREEE (reference sequence). This CDR3 region has 15 residues. Trimming took off 2 bases at V and 0 bases at J, with 9 bases between the two ends. This chain uses TRBV5-4 with TRBJ2-1; D possibly corresponds to TRBD2 (5 bases). Sample: blood. The origin of this receptor is a person between 18 and 75 years old in good health. The CDR3 here is CASSFGVNSYNEQFF. In DNA, the CDR3 is TGTGCCAGCAGCTTCGGGGTAAACTCCTACAATGAGCAGTTCTTC.